These 17 T cell receptor beta chains were all obtained from the same sample, sequenced in a study of shared clonotypes between healthy human individuals. TCRdb's table, derived via immunoSEQ multiplex PCR, lists solely in-frame clones and lacks some. This sample has 2 million to 3 million clones; 80% to 95% occur once, and the top ten carry roughly 0.39%. Sample: naive CD4+ T cells from PBMCs. Subset meaning: CD45RA+ positively selected. All receptors derive from a man aged 18 to 35 in good health. Some clones in this sample may be carry-over from other donors' samples.

This clone was detected once. The chain employs TRBV5-1 and TRBJ1-3, with D unclear. The V gene's germline CDR1 is SGHRS and CDR2 YFSETQ. The CDR3 loop spans 16 amino acids. V shed 0 bases and J shed 0 bases, with 10 bases lying between them. The CDR3 DNA reads TGCGCCAGCAGCTTGGGTGTGACGGCCTCTGGAAACACCATATATTTT. Translation: CASSLGVTASGNTIYF.

This rearrangement joins TRBV28 to TRBJ2-7, with 8 bases that match TRBD2. The germline V gene has CDR1 MDHEN and CDR2 SYDVKM. The CDR3 loop spans 16 amino acids. Trimming removed 8 bases from V and 3 bases from J; junction bases left unmatched: 15. CDR3 residues: CASASGGDGSIYEQYF. The CDR3 DNA is TGTGCCAGCGCCTCCGGGGGGGACGGGTCCATCTACGAGCAGTACTTC. The full variable domain, in which reference TRBV28 and TRBJ2-7 provide the parts outside the CDR3, is DVKVTQSSRYLVKRTGEKVFLECVQDMDHENMFWYRQDPGLGLRLIYFSYDVKMKEKGDIPEGYSVSREKKERFSLILESASTNQTSMYLCASASGGDGSIYEQYFGPGTRLTVT.

The chain has TRBV4-2 and TRBJ2-7, with TRBD1 as a possible D gene (5 bases). The ends were cut back, 0 bases at V and 2 bases at J, with 8 bases in the middle. CDR3 length: 14 amino acids. Per germline, CDR1 LGHNA and CDR2 YNFKEQ. The CDR3 DNA reads as TGTGCCAGCAGCCAAGAGACAGTACCCTACGAGCAGTACTTC. Protein sequence: CASSQETVPYEQYF.

V gene TRBV29-1 combines with J gene TRBJ2-5; the D gene is possibly TRBD1 (6 bases). With 6 bases removed from V and 5 bases from J, the gap between germline ends came to 16 bases. The CDR3 runs 13 residues. Germline V gene lookup returns CDR1 SQVTM and CDR2 ANQGSEA. The CDR3, as DNA: TGCAGCGTCCCCCTGACAGGCGGTGAGACCCAGTACTTC. Protein sequence: CSVPLTGGETQYF.

This clone is a singleton in its sample. The rearrangement links TRBV15 to TRBJ1-1; a possible D gene is TRBD1 (5 bases). The germline CDR1 and CDR2 sequences are LNHNV and YYDKDF (reference sequence). CDR3 size: 13 residues. The ends were cut back, 5 bases at V and 1 base at J, with 8 bases in the middle. This CDR3 is CATSQGRNTEAFF. CDR3 in DNA: TGTGCCACCAGCCAGGGTAGGAACACTGAAGCTTTCTTT.

The gene calls are TRBV30 and TRBJ2-7, with TRBD1 identical over 9 bases. The junction had 2 bases not matched to a gene; V was cut back by 0 bases and J by 11 bases. Germline values: CDR1 GTSNPN, CDR2 SVGIG (reference sequence). The CDR3 is 11 amino acids. Written as DNA, the CDR3 is TGTGCCTGGAGTGTGGGACAGGGAAAGTACTTC. Translated: CAWSVGQGKYF. Full variable domain (outside the CDR3, taken from reference TRBV30 and TRBJ2-7): SQTIHQWPATLVQPVGSPLSLECTVEGTSNPNLYWYRQAAGRGLQLLFYSVGIGQISSEVPQNLSASRPQDRQFILSSKKLLLSDSGFYLCAWSVGQGKYFGPGTRLTVT.

The gene calls are TRBV19 and TRBJ2-1, with D hard to call. The CDR3 spans 15 residues. Trimming shortened V by 4 bases and J by 0 bases, and 10 bases separated the two germline ends. Germline values: CDR1 LNHDA, CDR2 SQIVND (reference sequence). CDR3 DNA: TGTGCCAGTAGTAGAGACCAGAGCTCCTACAATGAGCAGTTCTTC. It translates to CASSRDQSSYNEQFF.

V usage is TRBV5-1 and J usage is TRBJ2-1; weak D call: TRBD2 (6 bases). Germline CDR1 SGHRS, CDR2 YFSETQ. V was pared by 2 bases and J by 7 bases, with 16 bases between. This CDR3 is built from 15 residues. CDR3 protein: CASSLRGGTPNEQFF. In DNA, the CDR3 is TGCGCCAGCAGCTTACGAGGCGGGACCCCTAATGAGCAGTTCTTC.

This rearrangement joins TRBV28 to TRBJ2-3; perhaps TRBD2 as D (6 bases). V was cut by 5 bases and J by 7 bases, with 19 bases left in between. In germline, CDR1 is MDHEN, CDR2 SYDVKM. The CDR3 is 15 residues long. CDR3: CASSQPSFGTYTQYF. In DNA, the CDR3 is TGTGCCAGCAGTCAACCTTCTTTCGGGACTTATACGCAGTATTTT.

About this clone itself: A much larger clone sits a single nucleotide away, making a read error possible. The chain recombines TRBV2 with TRBJ2-5; D gene unclear. The J call may not be correct, given that the DNA end is closer to TRBJ2-7. Germline CDR1 SNHLY, CDR2 FYNNEI. CDR3 length: 10 residues. CDR3 loop: CASSSYEQYF. CDR3 nucleotide sequence: TGTGCCAGCAGCTCCTACGAGCAGTACTTC.

This chain joins TRBV28 and TRBJ1-5; no reliable D call. There are 15 residues in the CDR3. Germline lookup yields CDR1 MDHEN and CDR2 SYDVKM. V was clipped by 8 bases and J by 6 bases, with 20 bases between them. CDR3 sequence: CASRRREPTSQPQHF. In DNA form, the CDR3 reads TGTGCCAGCCGCCGCCGTGAGCCCACTAGTCAGCCCCAGCATTTT.

This rearrangement joins TRBV11-2 to TRBJ1-2; D unresolved. V was shortened by 1 base and J by 7 bases, with 7 bases between the two germline ends. There are 12 residues in the CDR3. The V gene's germline CDR1 is SGHAT and CDR2 FQNNGV. The CDR3 DNA is TGTGCCAGCAGCTTAGTACATCCTGGCTACACCTTC. The encoded protein is CASSLVHPGYTF.

The genes are TRBV25-1 and TRBJ2-3; D is undetermined. Germline CDR1 reads MGHDK; CDR2 reads SYGVNS. The germline V and J ends were trimmed by 4 bases and 2 bases, with 10 bases remaining between them. The CDR3 consists of 14 residues. CDR3 sequence (DNA): TGTGCCAGCAGTGGGCCACAGCACACAGATACGCAGTATTTT. Residues: CASSGPQHTDTQYF.

This clone has just one count. The rearrangement uses TRBV19 and TRBJ2-4; no clear D gene. Deletions cut 1 base from V and 6 bases from J, with 7 bases between. This CDR3 contains 13 residues. From germline, CDR1 is LNHDA and CDR2 SQIVND (reference sequence). CDR3 DNA sequence: TGTGCCAGTAGTATAGCCCCTTTAAACATTCAGTACTTC. It yields the protein CASSIAPLNIQYF.

CDR3 loop: CASSLAQGLAGVNEQYF. The CDR3, as DNA: TGTGCCAGCAGCTTAGCGCAAGGACTAGCGGGAGTGAACGAGCAGTACTTC. The chain is built from TRBV7-2 and TRBJ2-7, with 13 nucleotides matching TRBD2. The germline V gene has CDR1 SGHTA and CDR2 FQGNSA. Trimming cost V 0 bases and J 5 bases; bases outside gene matches: 7. The CDR3 consists of 17 residues.

The V call is TRBV11-3, the J call TRBJ1-1, with 7 nucleotides matching TRBD1. The CDR3 totals 14 residues. Germline lookup yields CDR1 SGHNT and CDR2 YENEEA. V was clipped by 5 bases and J by 4 bases; unmatched bases: 7. The CDR3 DNA is TGTGCCAGCAGCAATGGACAGGCGGGCACTGAAGCTTTCTTT. This sequence encodes CASSNGQAGTEAFF.

This chain connects TRBV5-6 to TRBJ1-2; 8 bases align to TRBD1. The CDR3 is 15 residues long. The J segment lost 3 bases and the V segment lost 1 base, leaving 5 bases of the junction unmatched. Germline lookup yields CDR1 SGHDT and CDR2 YYEEEE. CDR3 residues: CASSLWAGGHYGYTF. The CDR3 DNA follows: TGTGCCAGCAGCTTGTGGGCAGGGGGCCACTATGGCTACACCTTC.